This note documents a single TCR beta chain sequence. Its antigen remains unidentified. Each CDR3 protein is one row after TCRdb ran MiXCR on the 5' RACE reads. Of approximately 570,000 distinct CDR3 sequences listed, about a sixth are singletons. The entry originates in a study of T-cell memory formation after mild COVID-19. Study findings and constraints: Within pre-infection memory, some responding clones were found, suggesting cross-reactive memory joined. CD8+ contracting clones occupied EMRA, while CD4+ ones occupied mainly CM and EM.

Between the trimmed V and J ends, which lost 0 bases and 0 bases, there was a span of 10 bases. This CDR3 spans 16 amino acids. From germline, CDR1 is SGHRS and CDR2 YFSETQ. The chain joins TRBV5-1 to TRBJ2-4; D is ambiguous. Input material: PBMCs or a T cell subset sorted from them (not recorded which). The receptor was isolated from an adult woman who had mild COVID-19 (a few samples of this study predate the infection). Cell type and time point are not known. CDR3 nucleotide sequence: TGCGCCAGCAGCTTGGATCCGGTAATAGCCAAAAACATTCAGTACTTC. It translates to CASSLDPVIAKNIQYF. Based on the CDR3 plus reference TRBV5-1 and TRBJ2-4, the full variable domain is KAGVTQTPRYLIKTRGQQVTLSCSPISGHRSVSWYQQTPGQGLQFLFEYFSETQRNKGNFPGRFSGRQFSNSRSEMNVSTLELGDSALYLCASSLDPVIAKNIQYFGAGTRLSVL.